The rows below give T cell receptor beta chains drawn from one sample of a study of graft-versus-host responses after intestinal transplantation. Some clones are missing from TCRdb's copy, which holds only in-frame ones; the method was immunoSEQ multiplex PCR. The data contain 84,000 or so clones, roughly 92% of them singletons. Their antigens remain unidentified. The material sequenced was unstimulated CD4+ T cells sorted from spleen or lymph node cells, taken before intestinal transplant. The receptors originated from a human donor who received an intestinal transplant. Each CDR3 is given with its conserved first and last residue. The D gene is left open where the match is weak. Size tells how often a clone was seen (once, few, many) or the class of an expanded clone, and some rows leave it out.

size	V	J	D	DNA	CDR3
NA	TRBV6-6	TRBJ1-5	NA	TGTGCCAGCGGGTTCGGCGGTGATCAGCCCCAGCATTTT	CASGFGGDQPQHF
NA	TRBV6-1	TRBJ1-3	TRBD1	TGTGCCAGCAGTGAACGGACAGGTTCTAATCCTAACACCATATATTTT	CASSERTGSNPNTIYF
NA	TRBV27	TRBJ2-5	NA	TGTGCCAGCAGTTTAGCTGGGGGAGAGACCCAGTACTTC	CASSLAGGETQYF
NA	TRBV5-1	TRBJ2-7	NA	TGCGCCAGCAGCTTGGCGGGTCTGTACGAGCAGTACTTC	CASSLAGLYEQYF
NA	TRBV18	TRBJ2-5	TRBD2	TGTGCCAGCTCGCTCACTAGCGGGAGGCCCCAAGAGACCCAGTACTTC	CASSLTSGRPQETQYF
few	TRBV18	TRBJ2-2	NA	TGTGCCAGCTCACCGAGTGACACCGGGGAGCTGTTTTTT	CASSPSDTGELFF
NA	TRBV4-1	TRBJ2-7	NA	TGCGCCAGCAGCCACCCCCGGGAAGGTATTATGAGCTCCTACGAGCAGTACTTC	CASSHPREGIMSSYEQYF
NA	TRBV5-1	TRBJ2-7	NA	TGCGCCAGCAGCTTGGGAGGTGCCCCCTACGAGCAGTACTTC	CASSLGGAPYEQYF
NA	TRBV19	TRBJ2-3	NA	TGTGCCAGTAGTATAAAAGGGCGGCTAGGGGATACGCAGTATTTT	CASSIKGRLGDTQYF
once	TRBV15	TRBJ2-3	NA	TGTGCCACCAGCAGAGTTCGGGGGCACGACACAGATACGCAGTATTTT	CATSRVRGHDTDTQYF
few	TRBV6-5	TRBJ1-1	NA	TGTGCCAGCAGTTACTCACGGACATCCACTATCGAAGCTTTCTTT	CASSYSRTSTIEAFF
NA	TRBV6-5	TRBJ2-2	NA	TGTGCCAGCAGTGTATCGAACACCGGGGAGCTGTTTTTT	CASSVSNTGELFF
NA	TRBV6-5	TRBJ1-1	TRBD1	TGTGCCAGCAGCCGACAGGGTCTTGTCACTGAAGCTTTCTTT	CASSRQGLVTEAFF
NA	TRBV19	TRBJ2-7	NA	TGTGCCAGTAGTTCTTGGGGCCCATCCTACGAGCAGTACTTC	CASSSWGPSYEQYF
NA	TRBV7-8	TRBJ2-7	NA	TGTGCCAGCAGCTTATTTGGAGCTGGCGAGCAGTACTTC	CASSLFGAGEQYF
NA	TRBV9	TRBJ2-6	NA	TGTGCCAGCAGCGCCGTCGCTGGGGCCAACGTCCTGACTTTC	CASSAVAGANVLTF
NA	TRBV5-4	TRBJ2-7	TRBD1	TGTGCCAGCAGCCAGGGACAGTTCGAGCAGTACTTC	CASSQGQFEQYF
NA	TRBV2	TRBJ1-6	NA	TGTGCCAGCAGTGAAGGCAGGGCCGGTTCACCCCTCCACTTT	CASSEGRAGSPLHF
NA	TRBV20-1	TRBJ2-1	NA	TGCAGTGTTCCGCCCGGCGCTGAGCAGTTCTTC	CSVPPGAEQFF
NA	TRBV29-1	TRBJ2-3	TRBD2	TGCAGCGTCGCTACTAGCGTGAGCACAGATACGCAGTATTTT	CSVATSVSTDTQYF
NA	TRBV19	TRBJ1-3	NA	TGTGCCACCCAAACCGGAAACACCATATATTTT	CATQTGNTIYF
NA	TRBV5-1	TRBJ2-1	NA	TGCGCCAGCAGCTTGCCTGTAGGGGGATCCTACAATGAGCAGTTCTTC	CASSLPVGGSYNEQFF
NA	TRBV6-5	TRBJ2-5	TRBD2	TGTGCCACCTGGACTAGCGGGAGGAGGGAGACCCAGTACTTC	CATWTSGRRETQYF
NA	TRBV30	TRBJ1-2	TRBD1	TGTGCCTGGAGACTCACCCCCGGGGAGGGACAGGGCTATGGCTACACCTTC	CAWRLTPGEGQGYGYTF
NA	TRBV5-1	TRBJ2-6	NA	TGCGCCAGCATGCCTTATTCGTCCGGGGCATCAGGACCTGGGGCCAACGTCCTGACTTTC	CASMPYSSGASGPGANVLTF
NA	TRBV5-1	TRBJ2-7	NA	TGCGCCAGCAGCTTTTCTAGTACCACTGGGTCCGAGCAGTACTTC	CASSFSSTTGSEQYF
NA	TRBV4-2	TRBJ2-1	NA	TGTGCCAGCAGCCAAGTCAAACTAGTTGAGCGTGAGCAGTTCTTC	CASSQVKLVEREQFF
NA	TRBV5-5	TRBJ2-3	NA	TGTGCCAGCAGCTGGCAGTTGGACATCCGCACAGATACGCAGTATTTT	CASSWQLDIRTDTQYF
NA	TRBV27	TRBJ2-7	NA	TGTGCCAGCAGTTTAACAGGGTCCGACGAGCAGTACTTC	CASSLTGSDEQYF
NA	TRBV2	TRBJ2-5	NA	TGTGCCAGCAGCTACCGATTCGCCCAGTACTTC	CASSYRFAQYF
NA	TRBV5-4	TRBJ2-7	TRBD2	TGTGCCAGCAGCTTGGCCGGTTCAGGACTAGCGGGAGTAAGGGAGCAGTACTTC	CASSLAGSGLAGVREQYF
NA	TRBV5-1	TRBJ1-1	NA	TGCGCCAGCAGCTTGCGGGGGCGCATATTTGAAGCTTTCTTT	CASSLRGRIFEAFF
once	TRBV5-1	TRBJ2-3	NA	TGCGCCAGCAGCCTTACCCAGACTAGTCGGGTCACAGATACGCAGTATTTT	CASSLTQTSRVTDTQYF
NA	TRBV5-1	TRBJ2-1	TRBD2	TGCGCCAGCAGCTTAGGTCGCGGGAGGGCCGGAAATGAGCAGTTCTTC	CASSLGRGRAGNEQFF
NA	TRBV6-4	TRBJ2-5	TRBD2	TGTGCCAGCAGGGGACTAGCGGGAGAGACCCAGTACTTC	CASRGLAGETQYF
NA	TRBV18	TRBJ2-2	NA	TGTGCCAGCTCACCTGACTTTGCCGGGGAGCTGTTTTTT	CASSPDFAGELFF
NA	TRBV7-8	TRBJ2-7	NA	TGTGCCAGCAGCTTAGACAGGGAGTCCTACGAGCAGTACTTC	CASSLDRESYEQYF
NA	TRBV5-8	TRBJ1-3	NA	TGTGCCAGCAGCTTAGACGTTTCGGAGGGAAACACCATATATTTT	CASSLDVSEGNTIYF
NA	TRBV6-5	TRBJ2-7	TRBD1	TGTGCCAGCAGGTACCGGGACAGAGCTTACGAGCAGTACTTC	CASRYRDRAYEQYF
NA	TRBV29-1	TRBJ1-1	NA	TGCAGCGTTGAAAGGGGGGGAAACACTGAAGCTTTCTTT	CSVERGGNTEAFF
NA	TRBV7-9	TRBJ2-1	NA	TGTGCCAGCCTGTACTTCGCCGGGATCCAATCCTACAATGAGCAGTTCTTC	CASLYFAGIQSYNEQFF
NA	TRBV10-3	TRBJ2-7	TRBD2	TGTGCCATCAGTGAGCCCGTAGCGGGAGGGCCTCTTTTCGACGAGCAGTACTTC	CAISEPVAGGPLFDEQYF
NA	TRBV20-1	TRBJ2-7	NA	TGCAGTGCTTCCTTCTCCTACGAGCAGTACTTC	CSASFSYEQYF
NA	TRBV19	TRBJ2-2	TRBD1	TGTGCCAGTAGTACCCAGGGGGCATGGACGAACACCGGGGAGCTGTTTTTT	CASSTQGAWTNTGELFF
NA	TRBV6-1	TRBJ2-2	TRBD1	TGTGCCAGCGTGGGACAGCCGAACACCGGGGAGCTGTTTTTT	CASVGQPNTGELFF
NA	TRBV2	TRBJ1-1	NA	TGTGCCAGCAGATTTGCCGGGGGAAACACTGAAGCTTTCTTT	CASRFAGGNTEAFF
NA	TRBV6-5	TRBJ2-2	NA	TGTGCCAGCAAGAAGCGGAGGAACACCGGGGAGCTGTTTTTT	CASKKRRNTGELFF
NA	TRBV11-2	TRBJ1-2	NA	TGTGCCAGCAGCCACTGGACAGCCGACTATGGCTACACCTTC	CASSHWTADYGYTF